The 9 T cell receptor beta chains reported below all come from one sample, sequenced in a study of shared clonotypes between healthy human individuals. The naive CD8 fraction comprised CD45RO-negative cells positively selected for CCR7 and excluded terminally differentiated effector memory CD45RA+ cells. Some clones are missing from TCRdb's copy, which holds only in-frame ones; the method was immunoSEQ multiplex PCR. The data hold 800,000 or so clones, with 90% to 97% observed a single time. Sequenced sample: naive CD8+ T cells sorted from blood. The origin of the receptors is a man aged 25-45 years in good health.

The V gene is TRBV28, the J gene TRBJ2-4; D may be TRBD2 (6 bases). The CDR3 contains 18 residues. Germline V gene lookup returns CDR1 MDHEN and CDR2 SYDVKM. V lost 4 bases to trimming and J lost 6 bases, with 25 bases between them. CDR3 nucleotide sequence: TGTGCCAGCAGTTCCAGCCGTTTACGGGAGCGTCGGGTAAACATTCAGTACTTC. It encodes CASSSSRLRERRVNIQYF.

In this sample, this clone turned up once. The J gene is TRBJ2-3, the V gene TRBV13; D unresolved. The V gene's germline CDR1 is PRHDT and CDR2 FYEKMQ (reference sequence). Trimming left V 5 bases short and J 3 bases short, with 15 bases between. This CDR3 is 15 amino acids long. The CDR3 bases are TGTGCCAGCAGCCCTTCGGTCACCCTTACAGATACGCAGTATTTT. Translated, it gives CASSPSVTLTDTQYF. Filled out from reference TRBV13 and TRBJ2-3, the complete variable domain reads AAGVIQSPRHLIKEKRETATLKCYPIPRHDTVYWYQQGPGQDPQFLISFYEKMQSDKGSIPDRFSAQQFSDYHSELNMSSLELGDSALYFCASSPSVTLTDTQYFGPGTRLTVL.

CDR3 in amino acids: CSVGPGAQYNEQFF. CDR3 in DNA: TGCAGCGTTGGGCCAGGGGCCCAATACAATGAGCAGTTCTTC. The V gene is TRBV29-1, the J gene TRBJ2-1, with a possible D match to TRBD1 (6 bases). Germline V gives CDR1 SQVTM, CDR2 ANQGSEA. This CDR3 spans 14 amino acids. Trimming shortened V by 4 bases and J by 4 bases, and 14 bases separated the two germline ends.

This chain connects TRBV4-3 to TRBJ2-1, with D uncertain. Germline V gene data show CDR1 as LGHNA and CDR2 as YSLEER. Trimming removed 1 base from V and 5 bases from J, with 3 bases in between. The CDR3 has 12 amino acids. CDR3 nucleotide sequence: TGCGCCAGCAGCCAAGGGGACAATGAGCAGTTCTTC. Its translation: CASSQGDNEQFF.

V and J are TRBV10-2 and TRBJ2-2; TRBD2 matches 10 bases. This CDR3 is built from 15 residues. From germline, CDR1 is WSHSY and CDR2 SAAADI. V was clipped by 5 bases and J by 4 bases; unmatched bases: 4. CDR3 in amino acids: CASSPSGSFTGELFF. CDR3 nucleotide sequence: TGCGCCAGCAGTCCTAGCGGGAGTTTCACCGGGGAGCTGTTTTTT.

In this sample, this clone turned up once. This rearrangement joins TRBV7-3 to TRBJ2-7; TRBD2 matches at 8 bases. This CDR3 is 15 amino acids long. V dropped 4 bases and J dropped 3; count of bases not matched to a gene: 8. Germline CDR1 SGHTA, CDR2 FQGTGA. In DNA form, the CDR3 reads TGTGCCAGCAGCTCAAATCCGGGACTAGACTACGAGCAGTACTTC. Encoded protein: CASSSNPGLDYEQYF.

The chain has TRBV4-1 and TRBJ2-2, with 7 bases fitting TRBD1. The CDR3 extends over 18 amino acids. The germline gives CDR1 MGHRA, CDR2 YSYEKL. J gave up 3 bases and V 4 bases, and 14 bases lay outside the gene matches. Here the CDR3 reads CASSRVINRGSDTGELFF. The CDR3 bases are TGCGCCAGCAGCCGGGTAATAAACAGGGGCTCGGACACCGGGGAGCTGTTTTTT.

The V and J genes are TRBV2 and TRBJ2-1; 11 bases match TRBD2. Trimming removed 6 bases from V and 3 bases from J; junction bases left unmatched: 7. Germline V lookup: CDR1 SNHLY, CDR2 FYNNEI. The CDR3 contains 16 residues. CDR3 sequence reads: CASREPSGRLYNEQFF. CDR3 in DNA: TGTGCCAGCAGAGAGCCTAGCGGGAGGCTCTACAATGAGCAGTTCTTC.

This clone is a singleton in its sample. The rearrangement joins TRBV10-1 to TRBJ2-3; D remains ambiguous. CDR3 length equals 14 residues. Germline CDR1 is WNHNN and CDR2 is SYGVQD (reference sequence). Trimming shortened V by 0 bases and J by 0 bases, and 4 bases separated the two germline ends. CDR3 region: CASSESVSTDTQYF. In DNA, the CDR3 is TGCGCCAGCAGTGAGTCGGTGAGCACAGATACGCAGTATTTT.